This T cell receptor beta chain comes out of a study of T cells in tuberculosis. General study points: Classification accuracy was roughly 90% (AUROC roughly 0.9) with the GMM-specific repertoire. Shorter CDR3-alpha in active tuberculosis partly drove smaller distances.

Clones were read by immunoSEQ multiplex PCR, and TCRdb kept only the in-frame ones, dropping some. The sample includes under 50,000 clones, around 94% seen only once; the top ten take roughly 4%. The time point was: new active TB diagnosis, blood taken before or within 7 days of starting treatment. Of note for this clone: Its antigen is unidentified.

This clonotype originated in an adult with tuberculosis. The input for sequencing was PBMCs, taken at tuberculosis diagnosis.

CDR3 bases: TGTGCCAGCAGCAAACAAGACATCCAAGAGACCCAGTACTTC. This gives the protein CASSKQDIQETQYF. The gene calls are TRBV21-1 and TRBJ2-5; the DNA was not compared with TRBD1, the D call given in the table. TRBV21-1 constitutes a pseudogene. This CDR3 has 14 amino acids.